This T cell receptor (beta chain) emerged from a study of blood T cells in healthy people across ages (dated by TCRdb to 2014 to 2015). Regarding the study in general: In model experiments, template switching captured about one uniquely barcoded TCR beta cDNA molecule for every two T cells. Age-related changes in TCR beta repertoire diversity were measured in the study by deep sequencing normalized with unique cDNA molecular identifiers. The donors were divided into four age groups: young (average about 16 years), middle-aged (roughly 42), aged (under 70) and long-lived (roughly 86). To avoid experimental bias, donors of different ages were spread randomly across the sequencing lanes. Using the same blood draw, the study looked at two additional independent replicas of 1 million unique cDNA reads for two donors, one aged 18 to 30 and the other aged 80 or older.

Donors were a few dozen systemically healthy Caucasian individuals from Russia aged roughly 6 to 100 years. Each donor gave roughly 9 milliliters of peripheral blood, drawn into EDTA-treated Vacutainer tubes. Ficoll-Paque density-gradient centrifugation was used to isolate PBMCs, with at least 6.5 million per sample. Trizol reagent was used to extract total RNA from the PBMCs, yielding at least 5 micrograms per sample. For every donor, an aliquot of PBMCs went through flow cytometry to measure the percentages of naive CD45RAhigh/CD27high T cells. After removal of 0 bases from V and 11 bases from J, the junction retains 14 bases not matched to a gene. Sequences LNHNV (CDR1) and YYDKDF (CDR2) are obtained from the germline V gene (reference sequence). The CDR3 runs 16 residues from the cysteine to the phenylalanine. Here the CDR3 DNA is all that survives: 48 bases in frame from base 1. In the case of this clonotype: Its antigen is still unknown. Base qualities are not provided; no much larger clone lies one nucleotide away.

Libraries were constructed by 5' RACE. Sequencing was carried out with an Illumina HiSeq 2500. The second PCR ran for roughly 7 to 11 cycles and used a J-beta primer mix along with a sample-barcoded 5' primer. A template-switch 5' adaptor carrying 12 random nucleotides introduced a unique molecular identifier onto each TCR beta cDNA molecule. At least 2.5 million CDR3-containing paired-end reads were obtained from each sample. First-strand cDNA was synthesized from all RNA with the Mint cDNA synthesis kit, primed by a TRBC-specific oligonucleotide. Following uracil-DNA glycosylase treatment, all cDNA underwent a first 18-cycle PCR with the universal primers M1SS and BC2_uni_R. The source study handled its data this way. Normalization of each sample was performed by random selection of 1 million high-quality reads, each carrying a distinct molecular identifier. Instead of being binned into consensus sequences, reads that shared molecular identifiers were thrown out. CDR3 identification, clonotype clustering and error correction used MiTCR with a Q25 quality threshold and the strictest error-elimination algorithm. A nonparametric unseen species model with Euler transformation was used to estimate lower-bound total TCR beta diversity. The public reads were reprocessed in TCRdb via fastp at Q25 and MiXCR, keeping in-frame beta chains. Every entry covers one CDR3 protein and lists the most common genes and DNA from its rows. These V and J calls rely on TCRdb rather than the paper's analysis. The sample yields hundreds of thousands of distinct CDR3 sequences; roughly 50% were counted once. The top ten constitute about a quarter of the sample.

Points the paper makes about the study in general: Compared with the aged group, more naive CD4+ T cells, fewer expanded clones and increased TCR diversity were shown by the long-lived group, suggesting age selection. Estimates of total diversity from one million sequenced T cells were regarded as lower bounds and underestimates. Because profiling used bulk unsorted PBMCs, naive and antigen-experienced compartments could not be compared conclusively. Observed TCR beta diversity per million T cells fell roughly linearly with age, and a significant reduction was already apparent by age roughly 40. The CMV infection status of donors was not known, potentially confounding age-related changes in expanded clonotypes. The percentage of naive T cells measured by flow cytometry correlated strongly with observed TCR beta diversity.

This TCR derives from a man between 35 and 55 years old in good health. Sample: blood. The sequence links TRBV15 to TRBJ2-5; 8 nucleotides in the junction match TRBD2. The DNA sequence is TGTGCCACCAGCAGAGAGAGAGCGGGAGTTATTAATGAGCAGTACTTC. It codes for CATSRERAGVINEQYF.